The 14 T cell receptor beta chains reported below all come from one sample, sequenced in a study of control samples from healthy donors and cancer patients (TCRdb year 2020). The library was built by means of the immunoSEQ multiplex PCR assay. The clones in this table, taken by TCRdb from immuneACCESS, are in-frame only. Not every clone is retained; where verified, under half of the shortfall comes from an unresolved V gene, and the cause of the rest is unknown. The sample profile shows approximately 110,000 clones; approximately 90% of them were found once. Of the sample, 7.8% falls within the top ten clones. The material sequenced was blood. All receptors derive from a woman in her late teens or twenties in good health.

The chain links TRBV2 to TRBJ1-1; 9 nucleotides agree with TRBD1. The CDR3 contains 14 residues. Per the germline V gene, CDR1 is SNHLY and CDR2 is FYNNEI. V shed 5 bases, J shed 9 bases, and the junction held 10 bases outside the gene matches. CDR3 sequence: CASSTGTGSSQAFF. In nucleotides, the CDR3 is TGTGCCAGCAGTACCGGGACAGGGAGTTCCCAAGCTTTCTTT.

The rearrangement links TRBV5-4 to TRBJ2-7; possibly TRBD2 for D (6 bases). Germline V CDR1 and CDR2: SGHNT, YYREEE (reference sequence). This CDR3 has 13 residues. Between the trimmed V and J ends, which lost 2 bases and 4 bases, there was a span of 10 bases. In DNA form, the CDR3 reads TGTGCCAGCAGCTTCATCGGGAGTTACGAGCAGTACTTC. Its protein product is CASSFIGSYEQYF.

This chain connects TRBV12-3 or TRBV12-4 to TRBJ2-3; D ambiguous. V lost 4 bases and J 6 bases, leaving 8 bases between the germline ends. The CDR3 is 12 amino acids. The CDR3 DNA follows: TGTGCCAGCAGTTCCGAGACCGATACGCAGTATTTT. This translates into CASSSETDTQYF.

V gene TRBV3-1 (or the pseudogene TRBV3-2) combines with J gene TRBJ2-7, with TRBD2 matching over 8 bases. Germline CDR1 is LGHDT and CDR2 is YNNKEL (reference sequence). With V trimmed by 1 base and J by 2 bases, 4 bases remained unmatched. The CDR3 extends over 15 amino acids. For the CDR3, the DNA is TGTGCCAGCAGCCAAGCCCCGGGGGGGCCCTACGAGCAGTACTTC. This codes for CASSQAPGGPYEQYF.

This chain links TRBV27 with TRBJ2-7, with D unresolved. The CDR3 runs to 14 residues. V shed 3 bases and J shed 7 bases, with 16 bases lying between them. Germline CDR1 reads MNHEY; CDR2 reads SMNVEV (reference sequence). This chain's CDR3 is CASSFYPQVQEQYF. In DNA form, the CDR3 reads TGTGCCAGCAGTTTTTACCCCCAGGTCCAAGAGCAGTACTTC.

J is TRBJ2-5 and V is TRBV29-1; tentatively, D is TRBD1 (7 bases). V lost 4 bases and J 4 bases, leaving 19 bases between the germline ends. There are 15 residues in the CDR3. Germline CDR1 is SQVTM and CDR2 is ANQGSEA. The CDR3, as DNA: TGCAGCGTTGCTACCCACAGGGGAGGTAGAGAGACCCAGTACTTC. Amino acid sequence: CSVATHRGGRETQYF.

The CDR3 DNA sequence: TGTGCCAGCAGGCGGGCTAGCGGGGGGTCTTTAGAGACCCAGTACTTC. Its translation is CASRRASGGSLETQYF. The rearrangement joins TRBV3-1 (or the pseudogene TRBV3-2) to TRBJ2-5; 11 bases map to TRBD2. Losses at the gene ends were 6 bases for V and 4 bases for J; bases not matched to a gene: 10. Germline V gives CDR1 LGHDT, CDR2 YNNKEL (reference sequence). This CDR3 has 16 amino acids.

CDR3 coding DNA: TGTGCCAGCAGTTTGCGGCTCACCACCGGGGAGCTGTTTTTT. The encoded protein is CASSLRLTTGELFF. The gene calls are TRBV27 and TRBJ2-2; D unclear. Germline V CDR1 and CDR2: MNHEY, SMNVEV (reference sequence). The V end lost 3 bases, the J end lost 4 bases, and 9 bases lay between the germline ends. This CDR3 has 14 amino acids.

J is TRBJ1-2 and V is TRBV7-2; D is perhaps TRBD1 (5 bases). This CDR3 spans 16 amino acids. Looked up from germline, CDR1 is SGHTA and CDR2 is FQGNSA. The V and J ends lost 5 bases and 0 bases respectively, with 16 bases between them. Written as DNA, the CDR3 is TGTGCCAGCAGCCACGGGGGGACGGAAGCTAACTATGGCTACACCTTC. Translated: CASSHGGTEANYGYTF.

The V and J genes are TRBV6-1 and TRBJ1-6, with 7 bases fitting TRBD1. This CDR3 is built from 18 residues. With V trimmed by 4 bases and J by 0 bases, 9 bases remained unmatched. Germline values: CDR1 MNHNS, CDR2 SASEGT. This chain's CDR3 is CASSGRQGLSSYNSPLHF. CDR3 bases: TGTGCCAGCAGTGGTCGACAGGGACTGAGCTCCTATAATTCACCCCTCCACTTT.

CDR3 residues: CASSQDPERYNEQFF. The CDR3 DNA reads TGCGCCAGCAGCCAAGATCCCGAGCGATACAATGAGCAGTTCTTC. This chain joins TRBV4-3 and TRBJ2-1; unclear D gene. V was trimmed by 0 bases and J by 4 bases, leaving 10 bases between them. From germline, CDR1 is LGHNA and CDR2 YSLEER. CDR3 size: 15 residues.

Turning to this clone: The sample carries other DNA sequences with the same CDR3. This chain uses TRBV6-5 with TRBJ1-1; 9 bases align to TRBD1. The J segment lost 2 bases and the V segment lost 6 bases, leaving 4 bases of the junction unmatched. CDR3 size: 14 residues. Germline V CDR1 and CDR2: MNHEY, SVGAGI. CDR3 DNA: TGTGCCAGCAGGGGACAGGGCGGTAACACTGAAGCTTTCTTT. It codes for CASRGQGGNTEAFF.

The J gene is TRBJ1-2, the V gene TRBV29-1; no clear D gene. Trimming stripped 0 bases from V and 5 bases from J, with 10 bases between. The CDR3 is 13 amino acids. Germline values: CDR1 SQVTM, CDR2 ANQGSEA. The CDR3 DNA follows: TGCAGCGTTGAAGATCGGGCGAGGTATGGCTACACCTTC. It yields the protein CSVEDRARYGYTF.

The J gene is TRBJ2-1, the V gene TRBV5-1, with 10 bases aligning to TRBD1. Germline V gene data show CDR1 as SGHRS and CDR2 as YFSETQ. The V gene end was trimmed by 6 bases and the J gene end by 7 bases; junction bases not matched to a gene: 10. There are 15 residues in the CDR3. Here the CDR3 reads CASIPTGGALNEQFF. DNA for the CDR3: TGCGCCAGCATTCCGACAGGGGGCGCATTAAATGAGCAGTTCTTC.